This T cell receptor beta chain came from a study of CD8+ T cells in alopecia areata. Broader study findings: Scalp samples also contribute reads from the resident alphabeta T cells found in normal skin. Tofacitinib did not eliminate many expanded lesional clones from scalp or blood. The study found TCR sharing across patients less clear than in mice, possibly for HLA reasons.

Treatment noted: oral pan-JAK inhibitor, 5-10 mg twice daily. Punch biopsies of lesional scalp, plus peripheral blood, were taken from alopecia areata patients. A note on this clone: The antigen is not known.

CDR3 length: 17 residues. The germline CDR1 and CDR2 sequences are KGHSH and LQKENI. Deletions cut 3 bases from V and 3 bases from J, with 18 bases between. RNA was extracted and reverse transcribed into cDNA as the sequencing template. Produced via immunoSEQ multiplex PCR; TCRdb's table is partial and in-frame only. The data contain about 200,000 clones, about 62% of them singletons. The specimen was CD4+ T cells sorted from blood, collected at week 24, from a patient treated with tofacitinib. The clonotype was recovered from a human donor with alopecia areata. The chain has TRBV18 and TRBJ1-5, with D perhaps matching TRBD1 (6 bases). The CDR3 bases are TGTGCCAGCTCACCTACGGGGGCTCGGTTTTACAATCAGCCCCAGCATTTT. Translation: CASSPTGARFYNQPQHF.